The 32 T cell receptor beta chains in this list originate from one sample, sequenced in a study of blood T cell repertoires in COVID-19. Data came from immunoSEQ multiplex PCR; TCRdb stores just in-frame clones and leaves some out. The repertoire includes some 76,000 clones, more than 75% of them detected once, and approximately 5.3% sits in the top ten. Sequenced sample: peripheral blood. The receptors come from a human donor in a cohort sampled during active COVID-19.

The rearrangement uses TRBV5-1 and TRBJ2-7; 10 nucleotides align to TRBD1. Germline values: CDR1 SGHRS, CDR2 YFSETQ. The CDR3 sequence is 16 residues long. V lost 5 bases, J lost 6 bases, and 14 bases stayed unmatched. CDR3 DNA sequence: TGCGCCAGCAGACCCCCGGGACAGGGGTTTACTTCCGAGCAGTACTTC. It translates to CASRPPGQGFTSEQYF.

The CDR3 spells CASSLVPSGTAATEAFF. The DNA of the CDR3 is TGTGCCAGCAGCTTAGTCCCTTCCGGGACAGCGGCCACTGAAGCTTTCTTT. The genes are TRBV11-2 and TRBJ1-1, with 7 nucleotides matching TRBD1. The CDR3 spans 17 residues. Germline CDR1 reads SGHAT; CDR2 reads FQNNGV. Germline trimming cut 1 base from V and 4 bases from J; bases unmatched to any gene: 12.

This rearrangement joins TRBV29-1 to TRBJ2-2; a possible D gene is TRBD2 (5 bases). The V gene's germline CDR1 is SQVTM and CDR2 ANQGSEA. V was pared by 6 bases and J by 5 bases, with 16 bases between. The CDR3 loop spans 14 amino acids. The CDR3 loop reads CSVYPGEPTGELFF. CDR3 nucleotides: TGCAGCGTCTACCCCGGGGAGCCGACCGGGGAGCTGTTTTTT.

The J gene is TRBJ1-6, the V gene TRBV5-1; the match to TRBD1 covers 7 bases. Germline V gene data show CDR1 as SGHRS and CDR2 as YFSETQ. This CDR3 has 17 residues. The V gene end was trimmed by 0 bases and the J gene end by 4 bases; junction bases not matched to a gene: 7. The CDR3 loop reads CASSLALRGEYNSPLHF. In nucleotides, the CDR3 is TGCGCCAGCAGCTTGGCTCTCAGGGGGGAGTATAATTCACCCCTCCACTTT.

The chain combines TRBV7-8 with TRBJ1-4, with a tentative D call TRBD1 (6 bases). CDR3 size: 15 residues. CDR1 and CDR2 (germline): SGHVS, FQNEAQ. Deletions cut 5 bases from V and 8 bases from J, with 18 bases between. CDR3: CASSPLEGGSEKLFF. The CDR3 nucleotides read TGTGCCAGCAGCCCCCTTGAGGGGGGGTCGGAAAAACTGTTTTTT.

CDR3 DNA sequence: TGTGCCAGCAGCTTGGTAGGGGTCCAAGGAGATACGCAGTATTTT. Protein: CASSLVGVQGDTQYF. The rearrangement links TRBV5-8 to TRBJ2-3; tentative D call: TRBD1 (5 bases). The CDR3 has 15 amino acids. CDR1 is SGHTS, CDR2 YDEGEE, per germline. Deletions cut 0 bases from V and 5 bases from J, with 13 bases between.

This chain joins TRBV6-2 or TRBV6-3 and TRBJ1-1; D is possibly TRBD1 (5 bases). CDR1 and CDR2 (germline): MNHEY, SVGEGT. V was pared by 6 bases and J by 3 bases, with 8 bases between. The CDR3 has 12 residues. The CDR3 here is CASSKGYTEAFF. The CDR3 nucleotides read TGTGCCAGCAGCAAGGGGTACACTGAAGCTTTCTTT.

The chain combines TRBV10-3 with TRBJ1-3; D is uncertain. The germline gives CDR1 ENHRY, CDR2 SYGVKD. This CDR3 spans 15 amino acids. Trimming took 1 base from V and 0 from J, leaving 7 bases between them. The CDR3: CAISEFTASGNTIYF. CDR3 nucleotide sequence: TGTGCCATCAGTGAGTTTACAGCCTCTGGAAACACCATATATTTT.

The chain combines TRBV6-5 with TRBJ2-7, with TRBD2 as a possible D gene (6 bases). This CDR3 has 11 amino acids. CDR1 MNHEY and CDR2 SVGAGI come from the germline V gene. The CDR3 here is CALGRPYEQYF. The CDR3 DNA sequence: TGTGCGCTTGGGAGGCCATACGAGCAGTACTTC.

This chain connects TRBV5-1 to TRBJ2-7; the match to TRBD1 covers 10 bases. CDR1 and CDR2 from the germline V gene are SGHRS and YFSETQ. The CDR3 loop spans 15 amino acids. After removal of 4 bases from V and 6 bases from J, the junction contained 10 bases not matched to a gene. CDR3 in amino acids: CASSVVETGGREQYF. The DNA for the CDR3 is TGCGCCAGCAGCGTAGTAGAGACAGGGGGCCGCGAGCAGTACTTC.

This clone was picked up a small number of times. At one of its ends the junction is not consistent with the germline gene, which may arise from a read error. The chain employs TRBV7-7 and TRBJ2-2, with D possibly TRBD2 on 6 matching bases. The CDR3 loop spans 15 amino acids. Germline V gene lookup returns CDR1 SSHAT and CDR2 FNYEAQ (reference sequence). CDR3 sequence (DNA): TGTGCTAGCAGCTCCCGGGCCGGGGGCACCGGGGAGCTGTTTTTT. Its protein is CASSSRAGGTGELFF.

The V call is TRBV11-2, the J call TRBJ2-1; 12 bases fit TRBD1. With 5 bases clipped from V and 0 bases from J, the junction kept 2 bases outside the gene matches. CDR1 is SGHAT and CDR2 is FQNNGV in the germline V gene. CDR3 length: 16 amino acids. CDR3 protein: CASSPGQGASYNEQFF. CDR3 nucleotides: TGTGCCAGCAGCCCGGGACAGGGGGCCTCCTACAATGAGCAGTTCTTC. Using reference TRBV11-2 and TRBJ2-1 for the parts outside the CDR3, the full variable domain is EAGVAQSPRYKIIEKRQSVAFWCNPISGHATLYWYQQILGQGPKLLIQFQNNGVVDDSQLPKDRFSAERLKGVDSTLKIQPAKLEDSAVYLCASSPGQGASYNEQFFGPGTRLTVL.

The chain joins TRBV9 to TRBJ1-5, with unresolved D. This CDR3 is built from 15 residues. Germline V gene data show CDR1 as SGDLS and CDR2 as YYNGEE. Trimming left V 7 bases short and J 5 bases short, with 19 bases between. The CDR3 sequence is CASSEKSEIHQPQHF. In nucleotides, the CDR3 is TGTGCCAGCTCCGAGAAGTCCGAGATACATCAGCCCCAGCATTTT.

The chain combines TRBV6-2 or TRBV6-3 with TRBJ2-6; 7 nucleotides align to TRBD1. Germline values: CDR1 MNHEY, CDR2 SVGEGT. CDR3 size: 17 residues. V shed 1 base and J 4 bases; nucleotides not matched to a gene: 7. CDR3 coding DNA: TGTGCCAGCAGTTACTTTCGGGACAGTACAGGGGCCAACGTCCTGACTTTC. It is translated as CASSYFRDSTGANVLTF.

A remark on this clone: The sample carries other DNA sequences with the same CDR3. This chain joins TRBV4-3 and TRBJ1-5; tentative D call: TRBD1 (6 bases). The CDR3 totals 13 residues. In germline, CDR1 is LGHNA, CDR2 YSLEER. V was clipped by 0 bases and J by 6 bases, with 6 bases between them. The CDR3 nucleotides read TGCGCCAGCAGCCAAGACAGGGGTCAGCCCCAGCATTTT. As protein: CASSQDRGQPQHF.

The genes are TRBV11-2 and TRBJ2-7; TRBD1 matches 7 bases. The CDR3 consists of 15 residues. Germline V lookup: CDR1 SGHAT, CDR2 FQNNGV. J lost 2 bases, V lost 5 bases, and 9 bases had no gene match. The CDR3 DNA sequence: TGTGCCAGCAGCCAGGACAGGACATACACCTACGAGCAGTACTTC. The encoded protein is CASSQDRTYTYEQYF.

As regards this clone: At one of its ends the junction is not consistent with the germline gene, which may arise from a read error. The chain carries TRBV9 and TRBJ2-3, with a weak D call TRBD1 (6 bases). Germline V gene lookup returns CDR1 SGDLS and CDR2 YYNGEE. CDR3 length: 13 residues. The CDR3 region has the DNA TGTGCCAGCAGCACCAGGGGTAAGGCACCCACCGATTTT. The encoded protein is CASSTRGKAPTDF.

The chain links TRBV6-2 or TRBV6-3 to TRBJ1-4; 8 nucleotides agree with TRBD1. With 4 bases clipped from V and 8 bases from J, the junction kept 6 bases outside the gene matches. This CDR3 is 14 amino acids long. The V gene's germline CDR1 is MNHEY and CDR2 SVGEGT. In DNA, the CDR3 is TGTGCCAGCAGTTCCGCCGGACAGGGAGAAAAACTGTTTTTT. Translated, it gives CASSSAGQGEKLFF.

The rearrangement joins TRBV4-2 to TRBJ2-1, with 11 positions matching TRBD1. Per germline, CDR1 LGHNA and CDR2 YNFKEQ. Trimming took 0 bases from V and 8 from J; bases not matched to a gene: 12. CDR3 length: 18 residues. The CDR3: CASSQDNFPGQGGYEQFF. Written as DNA, the CDR3 is TGTGCCAGCAGCCAAGATAACTTCCCGGGACAGGGGGGGTATGAGCAGTTCTTC.

The chain recombines TRBV29-1 with TRBJ2-1, with 12 bases lining up with TRBD1. V shed 3 bases, J shed 7 bases, and the junction held 19 bases outside the gene matches. Germline V gene lookup returns CDR1 SQVTM and CDR2 ANQGSEA. The CDR3 length is 19 residues. The CDR3: CSVEGTGGPGLGISNEQFF. The CDR3 DNA follows: TGCAGCGTTGAGGGGACAGGGGGCCCAGGACTAGGGATCTCGAATGAGCAGTTCTTC.

This clone was picked up a small number of times. The chain joins TRBV15 to TRBJ1-6; TRBD1 is a possible D gene (5 bases). Germline loops: CDR1 LNHNV, CDR2 YYDKDF (reference sequence). The CDR3 contains 16 residues. The V and J ends lost 0 bases and 8 bases respectively, with 14 bases between them. This chain's CDR3 is CATSRDRNTGYSPLHF. Here the CDR3 DNA reads TGTGCCACCAGCAGAGATAGGAATACAGGTTATTCACCCCTCCACTTT.

A word on this clone: The same CDR3 is also encoded by other DNA sequences in this sample. V is TRBV5-1 and J is TRBJ1-5; D is ambiguous. Trimming stripped 0 bases from V and 2 bases from J, with 3 bases between. Germline loops: CDR1 SGHRS, CDR2 YFSETQ. The CDR3 loop spans 13 amino acids. Written as DNA, the CDR3 is TGCGCCAGCAGCTTGGCCGGCAATCAGCCCCAGCATTTT. It yields the protein CASSLAGNQPQHF.

The V and J genes are TRBV18 and TRBJ2-5; 7 positions match TRBD1. The CDR3 totals 14 residues. V trimming: 5 bases; J trimming: 1 base; junction bases outside the gene matches: 4. Germline loops: CDR1 KGHSH, CDR2 LQKENI. CDR3 residues: CASSSRQGQETQYF. DNA of the CDR3: TGTGCCAGCTCATCACGACAGGGCCAAGAGACCCAGTACTTC.

The chain joins TRBV6-5 to TRBJ1-2; TRBD1 matches 8 bases. CDR1 is MNHEY, CDR2 SVGAGI, per germline. V lost 6 bases and J lost 3; bases outside the gene matches: 6. This CDR3 has 14 amino acids. CDR3 nucleotides: TGTGCCAGCAGAAGGACAGGGCAGGACTATGGCTACACCTTC. Protein: CASRRTGQDYGYTF.

The chain combines TRBV11-1 with TRBJ2-4; TRBD2 matches at 10 bases. Germline V gene lookup returns CDR1 SGHAT and CDR2 FQDESV (reference sequence). The J segment lost 4 bases and the V segment lost 1 base, leaving 4 bases of the junction unmatched. The CDR3 covers 16 residues. The chain's CDR3 is CASSLERGGPKNIQYF. The CDR3 DNA reads as TGTGCCAGCAGCTTAGAGCGGGGGGGCCCGAAAAACATTCAGTACTTC. Together with reference TRBV11-1 and TRBJ2-4, the CDR3 gives the full variable domain: EAEVAQSPRYKITEKSQAVAFWCDPISGHATLYWYRQILGQGPELLVQFQDESVVDDSQLPKDRFSAERLKGVDSTLKIQPAELGDSAMYLCASSLERGGPKNIQYFGAGTRLSVL.

The V gene is TRBV5-1, the J gene TRBJ1-2; tentative D call: TRBD1 (6 bases). Trimming left V 0 bases short and J 8 bases short, with 20 bases between. The CDR3 is 16 residues long. Per germline, CDR1 SGHRS and CDR2 YFSETQ. CDR3 sequence reads: CASSLVATGPRPGYTF. For the CDR3, the DNA is TGCGCCAGCAGCTTGGTCGCCACAGGGCCCCGACCCGGCTACACCTTC. The full variable domain, its missing parts supplied by reference TRBV5-1 and TRBJ1-2, is KAGVTQTPRYLIKTRGQQVTLSCSPISGHRSVSWYQQTPGQGLQFLFEYFSETQRNKGNFPGRFSGRQFSNSRSEMNVSTLELGDSALYLCASSLVATGPRPGYTFGSGTRLTVV.

This clone was recorded once. V is TRBV19 and J is TRBJ2-3, with D possibly being TRBD1 (6 bases). Looked up from germline, CDR1 is LNHDA and CDR2 is SQIVND (reference sequence). The CDR3 contains 14 residues. V lost 7 bases to trimming and J lost 3 bases, with 14 bases between them. CDR3 in DNA: TGTGCCAGTAACGGACAGATGGTGACAGATACGCAGTATTTT. As protein: CASNGQMVTDTQYF.

The V and J genes are TRBV4-1 and TRBJ1-3; D unclear. This CDR3 is 15 amino acids long. Germline values: CDR1 MGHRA, CDR2 YSYEKL. V shed 4 bases and J shed 7 bases, with 17 bases lying between them. In DNA, the CDR3 is TGCGCCAGCAGCCTACTGAGCTCTGCCGGGAACACCATATATTTT. Translation: CASSLLSSAGNTIYF.

The J gene is TRBJ2-3, the V gene TRBV7-3; no clear D gene. The CDR3 is 13 amino acids. With 4 bases removed from V and 5 bases from J, the gap between germline ends came to 10 bases. Germline CDR1 SGHTA, CDR2 FQGTGA. The CDR3: CASSSFTEDTQYF. DNA of the CDR3: TGTGCCAGCAGCTCCTTCACAGAAGATACGCAGTATTTT.

V is TRBV4-3 and J is TRBJ1-6; TRBD1 matches at 9 bases. The CDR3 length is 15 residues. The junction had 4 bases not matched to a gene; V was cut back by 0 bases and J by 10 bases. Germline loops: CDR1 LGHNA, CDR2 YSLEER. The CDR3 bases are TGCGCCAGCAGCCAAGAGGGACAGGGTAAATCACCCCTCCACTTT. This gives the protein CASSQEGQGKSPLHF.

The J gene is TRBJ2-3, the V gene TRBV3-1 (or the pseudogene TRBV3-2), with TRBD2 matching over 7 bases. Trimming removed 1 base from V and 1 base from J; junction bases left unmatched: 2. The germline gives CDR1 LGHDT, CDR2 YNNKEL (reference sequence). The CDR3 totals 15 residues. This CDR3 reads CASSQGLAGTDTQYF. In nucleotides, the CDR3 is TGTGCCAGCAGCCAAGGTCTAGCGGGCACAGATACGCAGTATTTT.

This clone was detected only once. The V call is TRBV11-3, the J call TRBJ2-3; 10 nucleotides agree with TRBD2. The germline V gene encodes CDR1 SGHNT and CDR2 YENEEA. Unmatched junction bases numbered 3, after V lost 4 bases and J lost 5 bases. CDR3 length: 14 residues. In DNA, the CDR3 is TGTGCCAGCAGCTCGAGCGGGGGGGTAGATACGCAGTATTTT. This translates into CASSSSGGVDTQYF.